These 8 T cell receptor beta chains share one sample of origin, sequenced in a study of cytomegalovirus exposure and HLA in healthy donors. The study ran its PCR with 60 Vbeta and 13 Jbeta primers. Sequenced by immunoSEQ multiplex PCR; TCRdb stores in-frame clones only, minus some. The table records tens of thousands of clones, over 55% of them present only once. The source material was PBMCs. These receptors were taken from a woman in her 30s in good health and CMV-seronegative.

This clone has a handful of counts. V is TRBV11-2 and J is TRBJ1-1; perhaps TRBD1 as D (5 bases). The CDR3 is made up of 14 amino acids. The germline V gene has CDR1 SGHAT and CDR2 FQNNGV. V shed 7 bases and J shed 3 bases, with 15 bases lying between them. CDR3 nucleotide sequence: TGTGCCAGCACCTTGGGGGGTGGACACACTGAAGCTTTCTTT. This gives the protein CASTLGGGHTEAFF.

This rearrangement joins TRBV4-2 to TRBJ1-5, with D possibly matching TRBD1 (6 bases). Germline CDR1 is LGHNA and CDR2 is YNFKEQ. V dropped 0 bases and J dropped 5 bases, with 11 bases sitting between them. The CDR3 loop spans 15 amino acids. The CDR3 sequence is CASSQEGRGYQPQHF. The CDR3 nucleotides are TGTGCCAGCAGCCAAGAAGGGAGGGGGTATCAGCCCCAGCATTTT.

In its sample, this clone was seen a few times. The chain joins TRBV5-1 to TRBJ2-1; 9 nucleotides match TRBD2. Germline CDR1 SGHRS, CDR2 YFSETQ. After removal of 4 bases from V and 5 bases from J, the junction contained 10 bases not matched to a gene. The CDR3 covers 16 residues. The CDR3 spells CASSDSRTSENNEQFF. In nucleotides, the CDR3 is TGCGCCAGCAGCGATTCCCGGACTAGCGAGAACAATGAGCAGTTCTTC.

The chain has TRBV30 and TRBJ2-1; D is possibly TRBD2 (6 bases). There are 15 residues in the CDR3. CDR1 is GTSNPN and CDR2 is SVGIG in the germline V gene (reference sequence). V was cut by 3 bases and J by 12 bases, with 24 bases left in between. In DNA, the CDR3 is TGTGCCTGGAGCGGAGGGCGCGACCCAGGGTACCGGCAGTTCTTC. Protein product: CAWSGGRDPGYRQFF.

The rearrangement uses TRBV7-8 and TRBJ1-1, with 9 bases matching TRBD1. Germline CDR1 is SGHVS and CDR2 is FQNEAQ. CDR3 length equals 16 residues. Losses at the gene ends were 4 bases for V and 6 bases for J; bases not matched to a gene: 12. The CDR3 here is CASSSPGDRGGSEAFF. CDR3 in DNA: TGTGCCAGCAGCTCTCCGGGTGACAGGGGGGGATCTGAAGCTTTCTTT.

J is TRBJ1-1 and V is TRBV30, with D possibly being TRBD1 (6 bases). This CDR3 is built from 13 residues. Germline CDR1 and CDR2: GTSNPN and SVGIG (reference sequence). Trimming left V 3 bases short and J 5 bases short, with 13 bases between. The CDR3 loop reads CAWSGGQGTEAFF. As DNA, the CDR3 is TGTGCCTGGAGCGGGGGGCAGGGAACTGAAGCTTTCTTT.

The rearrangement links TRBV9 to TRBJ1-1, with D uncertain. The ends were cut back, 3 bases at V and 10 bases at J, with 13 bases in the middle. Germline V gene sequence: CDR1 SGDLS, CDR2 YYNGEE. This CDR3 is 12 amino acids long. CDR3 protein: CASSAGENSAFF. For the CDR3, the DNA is TGTGCCAGCAGCGCTGGAGAGAACTCAGCTTTCTTT. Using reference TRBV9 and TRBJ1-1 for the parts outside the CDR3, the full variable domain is DSGVTQTPKHLITATGQRVTLRCSPRSGDLSVYWYQQSLDQGLQFLIQYYNGEERAKGNILERFSAQQFPDLHSELNLSSLELGDSALYFCASSAGENSAFFGQGTRLTVV.

This CDR3 reads CASRLSSGGAPDTQYF. CDR3 bases: TGCGCCAGCAGACTGTCCAGCGGGGGGGCCCCAGATACGCAGTATTTT. The J gene is TRBJ2-3, the V gene TRBV5-1; 10 bases align to TRBD2. The CDR3 has 16 residues. J gave up 4 bases and V 5 bases, and 10 bases lay outside the gene matches. Germline V gene data show CDR1 as SGHRS and CDR2 as YFSETQ.